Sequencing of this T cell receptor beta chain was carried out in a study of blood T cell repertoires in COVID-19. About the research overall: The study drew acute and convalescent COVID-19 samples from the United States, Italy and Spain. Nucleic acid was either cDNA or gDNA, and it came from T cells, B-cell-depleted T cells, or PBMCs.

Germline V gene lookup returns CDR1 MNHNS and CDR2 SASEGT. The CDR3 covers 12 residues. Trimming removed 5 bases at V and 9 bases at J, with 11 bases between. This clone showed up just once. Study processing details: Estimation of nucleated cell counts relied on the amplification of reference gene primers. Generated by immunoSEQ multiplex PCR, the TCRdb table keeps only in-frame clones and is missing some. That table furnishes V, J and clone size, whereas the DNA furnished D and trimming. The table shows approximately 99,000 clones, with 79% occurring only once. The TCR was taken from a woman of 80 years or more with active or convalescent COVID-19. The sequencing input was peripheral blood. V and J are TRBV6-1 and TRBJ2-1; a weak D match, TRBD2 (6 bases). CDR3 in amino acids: CASSSSVAEQFF. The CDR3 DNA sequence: TGTGCCAGCAGTTCTAGCGTAGCTGAGCAGTTCTTC.